This TCR beta chain was found in a study of blood T cell repertoires in COVID-19. Background on the study: Italy, Spain and the United States were the sources of the convalescent and acute COVID-19 samples. T cells, B-cell-depleted T cells, or PBMCs provided the cDNA or gDNA that served as material.

The length of the CDR3 is 13 residues. The germline V gene encodes CDR1 SGHDN and CDR2 FVKESK. The V end was cut by 4 bases, the J end by 4 bases, with 11 bases between. Profiled with immunoSEQ multiplex PCR; TCRdb holds only in-frame clones, not every one. The sample carries 300,000 to 400,000 clones, almost 85% recorded once. The receptor was derived from a human donor in a cohort sampled during active COVID-19. Material for sequencing was peripheral blood. The chain joins TRBV14 to TRBJ2-7; a weak D match, TRBD1 (6 bases). The chain's CDR3 is CASSPGTQYEQYF. CDR3 DNA: TGTGCCAGCAGCCCCGGGACACAGTACGAGCAGTACTTC.